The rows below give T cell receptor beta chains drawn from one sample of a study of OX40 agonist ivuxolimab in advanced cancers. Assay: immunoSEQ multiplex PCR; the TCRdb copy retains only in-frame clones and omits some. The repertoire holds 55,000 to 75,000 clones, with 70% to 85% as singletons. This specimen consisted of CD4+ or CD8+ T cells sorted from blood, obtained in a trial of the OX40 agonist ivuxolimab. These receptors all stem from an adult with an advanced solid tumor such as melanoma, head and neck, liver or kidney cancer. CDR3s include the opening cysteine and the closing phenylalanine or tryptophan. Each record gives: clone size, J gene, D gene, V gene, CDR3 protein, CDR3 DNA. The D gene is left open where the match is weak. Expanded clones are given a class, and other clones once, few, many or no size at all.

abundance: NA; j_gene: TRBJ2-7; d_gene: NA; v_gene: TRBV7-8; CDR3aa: CASGRRGVNEQYF; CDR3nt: TGTGCCAGCGGTCGAAGGGGGGTCAACGAGCAGTACTTC
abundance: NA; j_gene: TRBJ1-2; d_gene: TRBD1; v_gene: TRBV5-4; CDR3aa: CASSFQDRGDGYTF; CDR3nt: TGTGCCAGCAGCTTCCAGGACAGGGGAGATGGCTACACCTTC
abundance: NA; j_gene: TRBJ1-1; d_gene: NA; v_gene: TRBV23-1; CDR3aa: CASSQYREPNTEAFF; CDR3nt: TGCGCCAGCAGTCAATACAGGGAGCCAAACACTGAAGCTTTCTTT
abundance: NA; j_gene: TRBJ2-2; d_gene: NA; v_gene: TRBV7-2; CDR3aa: CASSSLGGLTNTGELFF; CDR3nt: TGTGCCAGCAGCTCCCTCGGGGGGCTAACGAACACCGGGGAGCTGTTTTTT
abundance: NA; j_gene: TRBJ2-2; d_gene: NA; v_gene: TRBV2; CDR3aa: CASRASEDGELFF; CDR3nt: TGTGCCAGCAGGGCATCGGAGGACGGGGAGCTGTTTTTT
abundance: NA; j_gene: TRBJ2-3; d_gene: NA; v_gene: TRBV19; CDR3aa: CASSIGVGDTQYF; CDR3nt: TGTGCCAGTAGTATTGGAGTCGGGGATACGCAGTATTTT
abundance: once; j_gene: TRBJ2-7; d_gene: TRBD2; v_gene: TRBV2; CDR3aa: CASRRTSGGYEQYF; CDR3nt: TGTGCCAGCAGGAGGACTAGCGGGGGGTACGAGCAGTACTTC
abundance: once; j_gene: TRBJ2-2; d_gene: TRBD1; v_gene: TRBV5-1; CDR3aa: CASRGRFTKAGGLWTGELFF; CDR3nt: TGCGCCAGCAGGGGGAGGTTTACGAAGGCAGGGGGCCTTTGGACCGGGGAGCTGTTTTTT
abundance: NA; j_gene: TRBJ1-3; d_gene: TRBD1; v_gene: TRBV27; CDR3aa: CASSKGGTDSGNTIYF; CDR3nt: TGTGCCAGCAGCAAGGGTGGGACAGACTCTGGAAACACCATATATTTT
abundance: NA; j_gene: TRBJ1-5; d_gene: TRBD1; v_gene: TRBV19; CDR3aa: CASSTYGQGNQPQHF; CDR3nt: TGTGCCAGTAGTACATACGGACAGGGCAATCAGCCCCAGCATTTT
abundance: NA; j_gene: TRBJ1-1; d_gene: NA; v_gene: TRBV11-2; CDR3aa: CASSPRTELEAFF; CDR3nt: TGTGCCAGCAGCCCACGGACGGAACTGGAAGCTTTCTTT
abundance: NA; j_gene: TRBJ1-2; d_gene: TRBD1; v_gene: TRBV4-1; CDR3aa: CASSPESGQGSPYTF; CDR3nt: TGCGCCAGCAGCCCGGAGTCCGGACAGGGATCCCCCTACACCTTC
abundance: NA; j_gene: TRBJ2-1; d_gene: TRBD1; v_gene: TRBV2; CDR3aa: CASIFTGTAINEQFF; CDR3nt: TGTGCCAGCATCTTCACCGGGACAGCGATCAATGAGCAGTTCTTC
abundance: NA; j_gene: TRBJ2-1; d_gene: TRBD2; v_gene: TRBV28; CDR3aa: CASSLSGSGGDEQFF; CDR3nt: TGTGCCAGCAGTTTATCCGGCTCCGGGGGGGATGAGCAGTTCTTC
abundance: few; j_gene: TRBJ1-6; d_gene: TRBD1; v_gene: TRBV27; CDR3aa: CASSLSGQADSPLHF; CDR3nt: TGTGCCAGCAGTTTATCGGGACAGGCCGATTCACCCCTCCACTTT
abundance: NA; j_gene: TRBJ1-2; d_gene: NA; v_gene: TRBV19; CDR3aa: CASSITIRAGVYGYTF; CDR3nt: TGTGCCAGTAGTATAACCATTCGGGCCGGAGTCTATGGCTACACCTTC